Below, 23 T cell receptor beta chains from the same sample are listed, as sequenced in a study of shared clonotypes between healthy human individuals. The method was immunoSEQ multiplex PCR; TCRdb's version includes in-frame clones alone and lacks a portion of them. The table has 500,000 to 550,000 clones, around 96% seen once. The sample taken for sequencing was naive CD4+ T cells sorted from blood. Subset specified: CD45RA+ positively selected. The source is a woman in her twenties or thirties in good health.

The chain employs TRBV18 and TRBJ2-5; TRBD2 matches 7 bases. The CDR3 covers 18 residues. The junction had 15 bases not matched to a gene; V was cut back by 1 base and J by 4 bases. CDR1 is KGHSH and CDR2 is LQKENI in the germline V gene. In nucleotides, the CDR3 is TGTGCCAGCTCACCACGAACTAGCGCAATCCGCGATGGAGAGACCCAGTACTTC. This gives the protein CASSPRTSAIRDGETQYF.

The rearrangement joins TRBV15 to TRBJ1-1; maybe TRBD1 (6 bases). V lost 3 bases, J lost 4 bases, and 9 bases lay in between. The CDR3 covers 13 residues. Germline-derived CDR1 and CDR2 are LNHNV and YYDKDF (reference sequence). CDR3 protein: CATSSGQLTEAFF. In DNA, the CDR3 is TGTGCCACCAGCAGCGGACAGCTCACTGAAGCTTTCTTT.

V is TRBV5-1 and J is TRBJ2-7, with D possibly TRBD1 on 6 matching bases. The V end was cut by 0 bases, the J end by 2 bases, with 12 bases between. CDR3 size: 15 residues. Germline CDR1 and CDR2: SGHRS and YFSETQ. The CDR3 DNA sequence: TGCGCCAGCAGCTTGGGAGGGACAAACACCTACGAGCAGTACTTC. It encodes CASSLGGTNTYEQYF.

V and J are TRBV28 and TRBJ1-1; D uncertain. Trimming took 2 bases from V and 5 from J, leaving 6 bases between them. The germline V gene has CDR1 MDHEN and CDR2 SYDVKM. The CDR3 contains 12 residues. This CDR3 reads CASSLTETEAFF. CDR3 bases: TGTGCCAGCAGTTTAACGGAGACTGAAGCTTTCTTT.

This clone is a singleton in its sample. The CDR3 reads CASSQERDWTGDNSPLHF. CDR3 coding DNA: TGCGCCAGCAGCCAAGAAAGAGACTGGACGGGAGATAATTCACCCCTCCACTTT. The chain is built from TRBV4-1 and TRBJ1-6; D ambiguous. Germline CDR1 and CDR2: MGHRA and YSYEKL. Trimming took 0 bases from V and 5 from J, leaving 17 bases between them. This CDR3 is 18 amino acids long.

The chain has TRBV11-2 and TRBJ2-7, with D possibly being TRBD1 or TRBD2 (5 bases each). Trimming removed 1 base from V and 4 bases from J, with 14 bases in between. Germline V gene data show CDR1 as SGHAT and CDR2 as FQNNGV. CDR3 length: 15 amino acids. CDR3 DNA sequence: TGTGCCAGCAGCTTAGCCGCAGTCAGGGAGTACGAGCAGTACTTC. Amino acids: CASSLAAVREYEQYF.

The CDR3 DNA reads TGTGCCAGCAGCTTAGGACCCTCTGGAAACACCATATATTTT. Protein sequence: CASSLGPSGNTIYF. The rearrangement links TRBV11-2 to TRBJ1-3; D unresolved. Germline V gene data show CDR1 as SGHAT and CDR2 as FQNNGV. The CDR3 covers 14 residues. Trimming left V 1 base short and J 0 bases short, with 4 bases between. Full variable domain (rest looked up from reference TRBV11-2 and TRBJ1-3): EAGVAQSPRYKIIEKRQSVAFWCNPISGHATLYWYQQILGQGPKLLIQFQNNGVVDDSQLPKDRFSAERLKGVDSTLKIQPAKLEDSAVYLCASSLGPSGNTIYFGEGSWLTVV.

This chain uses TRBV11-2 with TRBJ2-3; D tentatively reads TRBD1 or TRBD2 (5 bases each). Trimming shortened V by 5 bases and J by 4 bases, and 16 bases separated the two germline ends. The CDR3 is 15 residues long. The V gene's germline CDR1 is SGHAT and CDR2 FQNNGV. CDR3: CASSPQILGADTQYF. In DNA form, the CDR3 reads TGTGCCAGCAGCCCTCAAATCCTGGGGGCAGATACGCAGTATTTT.

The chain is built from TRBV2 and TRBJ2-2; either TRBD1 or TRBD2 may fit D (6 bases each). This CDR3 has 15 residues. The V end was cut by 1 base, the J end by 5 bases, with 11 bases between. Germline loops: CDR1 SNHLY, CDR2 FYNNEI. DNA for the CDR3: TGTGCCAGCAGTGAAGGGGGGGCGTGGACCGGGGAGCTGTTTTTT. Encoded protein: CASSEGGAWTGELFF. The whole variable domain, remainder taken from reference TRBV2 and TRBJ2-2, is EPEVTQTPSHQVTQMGQEVILRCVPISNHLYFYWYRQILGQKVEFLVSFYNNEISEKSEIFDDQFSVERPDGSNFTLKIRSTKLEDSAMYFCASSEGGAWTGELFFGEGSRLTVL.

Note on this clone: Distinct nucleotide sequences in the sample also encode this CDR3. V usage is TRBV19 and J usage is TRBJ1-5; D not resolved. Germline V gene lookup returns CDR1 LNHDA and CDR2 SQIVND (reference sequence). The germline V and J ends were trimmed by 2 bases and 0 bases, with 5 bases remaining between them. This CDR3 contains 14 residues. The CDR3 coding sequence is TGTGCCAGTAGTATACGGGATAGCAATCAGCCCCAGCATTTT. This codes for CASSIRDSNQPQHF.

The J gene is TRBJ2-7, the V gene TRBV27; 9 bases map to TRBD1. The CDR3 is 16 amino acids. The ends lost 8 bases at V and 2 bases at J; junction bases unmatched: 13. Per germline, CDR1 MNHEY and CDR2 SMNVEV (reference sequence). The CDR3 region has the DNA TGTGCCAGCCGTATACCGGGACAGGGCTATCCCTACGAGCAGTACTTC. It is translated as CASRIPGQGYPYEQYF.

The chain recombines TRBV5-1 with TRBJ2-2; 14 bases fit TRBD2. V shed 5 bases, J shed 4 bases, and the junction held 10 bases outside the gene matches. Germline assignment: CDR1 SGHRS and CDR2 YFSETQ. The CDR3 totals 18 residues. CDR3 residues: CASRKATSGRAGTGELFF. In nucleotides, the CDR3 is TGCGCCAGCAGGAAGGCGACTAGCGGGAGGGCAGGCACCGGGGAGCTGTTTTTT.

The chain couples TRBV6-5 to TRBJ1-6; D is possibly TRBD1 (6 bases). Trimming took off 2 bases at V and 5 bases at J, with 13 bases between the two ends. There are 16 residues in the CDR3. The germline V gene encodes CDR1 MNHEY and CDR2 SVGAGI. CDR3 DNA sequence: TGTGCCAGCAGTTACGAGGGGGGGAGAAATAATTCACCCCTCCACTTT. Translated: CASSYEGGRNNSPLHF.

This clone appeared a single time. The CDR3 here is CASSPTGRGNEQFF. For the CDR3, the DNA is TGTGCCAGCAGTCCAACCGGGCGGGGGAATGAGCAGTTCTTC. The V gene is TRBV27, the J gene TRBJ2-1, with TRBD2 identical over 7 bases. There are 14 residues in the CDR3. The V gene end was trimmed by 5 bases and the J gene end by 7 bases; junction bases not matched to a gene: 8. Germline CDR1 reads MNHEY; CDR2 reads SMNVEV (reference sequence).

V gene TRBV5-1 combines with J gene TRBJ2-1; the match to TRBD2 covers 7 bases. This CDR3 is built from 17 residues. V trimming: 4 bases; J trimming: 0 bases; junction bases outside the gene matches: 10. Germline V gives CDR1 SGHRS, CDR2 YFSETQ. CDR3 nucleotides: TGCGCCAGCAGCAAAACTCTAGCGGCGAGCTCCTACAATGAGCAGTTCTTC. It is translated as CASSKTLAASSYNEQFF.

The CDR3 DNA follows: TGTGCCATCATGTCAAGGCCGGGAGAGACCCAGTACTTC. This gives the protein CAIMSRPGETQYF. The chain uses TRBV10-3 and TRBJ2-5; the D is unclear. V was clipped by 7 bases and J by 4 bases, with 13 bases between them. CDR1 is ENHRY and CDR2 is SYGVKD in the germline V gene. This CDR3 spans 13 amino acids.

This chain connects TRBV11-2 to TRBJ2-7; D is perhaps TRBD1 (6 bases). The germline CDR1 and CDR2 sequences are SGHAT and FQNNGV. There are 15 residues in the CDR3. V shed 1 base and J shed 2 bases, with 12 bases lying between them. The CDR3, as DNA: TGTGCCAGCAGCTTAGTAACCACAGGGACCTACGAGCAGTACTTC. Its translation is CASSLVTTGTYEQYF.

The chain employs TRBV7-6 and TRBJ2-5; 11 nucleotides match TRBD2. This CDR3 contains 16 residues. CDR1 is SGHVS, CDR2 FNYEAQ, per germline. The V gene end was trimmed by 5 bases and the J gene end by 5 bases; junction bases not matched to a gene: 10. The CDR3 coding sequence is TGTGCCAGCAGCCTCCGACTAGCGGGGTCTTGGGAGACCCAGTACTTC. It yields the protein CASSLRLAGSWETQYF.

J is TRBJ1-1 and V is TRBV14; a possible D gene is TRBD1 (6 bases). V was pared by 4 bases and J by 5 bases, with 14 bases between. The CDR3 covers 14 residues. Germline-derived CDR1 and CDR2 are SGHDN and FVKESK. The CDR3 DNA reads TGTGCCAGCAGCCGAGCAGGGGTACCGACTGAAGCTTTCTTT. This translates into CASSRAGVPTEAFF. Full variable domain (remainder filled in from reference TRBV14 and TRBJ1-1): EAGVTQFPSHSVIEKGQTVTLRCDPISGHDNLYWYRRVMGKEIKFLLHFVKESKQDESGMPNNRFLAERTGGTYSTLKVQPAELEDSGVYFCASSRAGVPTEAFFGQGTRLTVV.

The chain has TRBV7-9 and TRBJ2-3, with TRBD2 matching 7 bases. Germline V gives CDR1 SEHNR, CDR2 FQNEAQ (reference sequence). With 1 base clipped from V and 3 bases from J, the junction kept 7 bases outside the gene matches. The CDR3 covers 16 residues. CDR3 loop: CASSLGWPSGTDTQYF. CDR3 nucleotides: TGTGCCAGCAGCTTAGGATGGCCTAGCGGAACAGATACGCAGTATTTT.

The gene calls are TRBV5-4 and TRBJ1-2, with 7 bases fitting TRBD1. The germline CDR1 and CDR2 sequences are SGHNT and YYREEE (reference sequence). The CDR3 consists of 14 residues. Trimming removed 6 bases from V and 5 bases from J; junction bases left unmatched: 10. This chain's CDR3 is CASTAGQETYGYTF. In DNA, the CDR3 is TGTGCCAGCACCGCTGGACAGGAAACGTATGGCTACACCTTC.

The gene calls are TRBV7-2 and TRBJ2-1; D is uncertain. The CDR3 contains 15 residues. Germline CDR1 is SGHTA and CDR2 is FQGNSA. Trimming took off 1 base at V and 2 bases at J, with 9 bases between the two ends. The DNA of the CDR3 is TGTGCCAGCAGCTTAGGATCATCGGCCTACAATGAGCAGTTCTTC. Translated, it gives CASSLGSSAYNEQFF.

CDR3 coding DNA: TGTGCCAGCTCAGCAACCCAGACGGGCGGTAATGAAAAACTGTTTTTT. Its protein product is CASSATQTGGNEKLFF. The rearrangement links TRBV18 to TRBJ1-4; D uncertain. The CDR3 is 16 residues long. CDR1 KGHSH and CDR2 LQKENI come from the germline V gene. The V end lost 5 bases, the J end lost 4 bases, and 17 bases lay between the germline ends.